The entry below describes one TCR beta chain. The V end was cut by 4 bases, the J end by 2 bases, with 13 bases between. This CDR3 is 15 amino acids long. Germline V gives CDR1 MNHEY, CDR2 SVGAGI. This sample was included in a study of cytotoxic CD8 clonotypes in ibrutinib-treated CLL. Study-wide context: The study recorded mean values of approximately 260,000 productive templates and tens of thousands of productive rearrangements per sample.

Generated by immunoSEQ multiplex PCR, the TCRdb table keeps only in-frame clones and is missing some. This table has roughly 170,000 clones, 84% appearing once. The sample here was PBMCs, taken after 24 months of ibrutinib treatment. The source of this sequence is a human donor with chronic lymphocytic leukemia. The chain is built from TRBV6-5 and TRBJ2-3; maybe TRBD2 (5 bases). Written as DNA, the CDR3 is TGTGCCAGCAGTTCTCGCAGCGGAACCACAGATACGCAGTATTTT. Translated: CASSSRSGTTDTQYF.